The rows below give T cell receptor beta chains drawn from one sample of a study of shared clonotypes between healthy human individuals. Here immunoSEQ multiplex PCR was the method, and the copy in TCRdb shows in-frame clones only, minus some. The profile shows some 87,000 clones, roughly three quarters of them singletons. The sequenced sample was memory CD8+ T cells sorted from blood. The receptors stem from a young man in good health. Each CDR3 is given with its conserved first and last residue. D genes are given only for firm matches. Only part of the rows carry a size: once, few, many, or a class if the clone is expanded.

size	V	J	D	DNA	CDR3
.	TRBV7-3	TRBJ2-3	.	TGTGCCAGCAGGGACGTAAACACAGATACGCAGTATTTT	CASRDVNTDTQYF
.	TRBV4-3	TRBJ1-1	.	TGCGCCAGCAGCCAAGCGACAGGCCGAGGGGCTGAAGCTTTCTTT	CASSQATGRGAEAFF
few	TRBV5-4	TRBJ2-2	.	TGTGCCAGCAGCTCAGCTTATAACGGGGAGCTGTTTTTT	CASSSAYNGELFF
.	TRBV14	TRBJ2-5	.	TGTGCCAGCAGCCAAGTGCATTGGGATTCCGGGGGAGAGACCCAGTACTTC	CASSQVHWDSGGETQYF
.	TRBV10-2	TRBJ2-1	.	TGCGCCAGCAGTGAAAGGGGGAGTAATGAGCAGTTCTTC	CASSERGSNEQFF
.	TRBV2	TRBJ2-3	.	TGTGCCAGCAGCGCCCTACTAGTCGGCACCACAGATACGCAGTATTTT	CASSALLVGTTDTQYF
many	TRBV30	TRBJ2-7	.	TGTGCCTGGAGGAGCGGAACCTACGAGCAGTACTTC	CAWRSGTYEQYF
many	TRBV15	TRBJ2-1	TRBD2	TGTGCCACCAGCCTCCATGTGGGACTAGCGGGAATGGATGAGCAGTTCTTC	CATSLHVGLAGMDEQFF
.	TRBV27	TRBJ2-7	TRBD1	TGTGCCAGCAGTGCGGGACAGGCCTCAACCTACGAGCAGTACTTC	CASSAGQASTYEQYF
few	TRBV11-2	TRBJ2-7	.	TGTGCCAGCAGCTCGTCGAATGCCGACGAGCAGTACTTC	CASSSSNADEQYF
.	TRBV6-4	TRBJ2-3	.	TGTGCCAGCAAAATGGGAAGAGCCAGCACAGATACGCAGTATTTT	CASKMGRASTDTQYF
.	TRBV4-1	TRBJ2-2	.	TGCGCCAGCAGCCAAGTATTAGGGCTTAGCGGAGGGCTGTTTTTT	CASSQVLGLSGGLFF
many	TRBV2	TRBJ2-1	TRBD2	TGTGCCAGCGGGCGATCTAGCGGGAGCATAGGGTACAATGAGCAGTTCTTC	CASGRSSGSIGYNEQFF
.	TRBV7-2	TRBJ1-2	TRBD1	TGTGCCAGCAGCCCACGACAGGGGTGGAACTATGGCTACACCTTC	CASSPRQGWNYGYTF
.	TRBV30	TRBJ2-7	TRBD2	TGTGCCTGGAGTGTATTACGCGGGAGGCGAGCTTACGAGCAGTACTTC	CAWSVLRGRRAYEQYF
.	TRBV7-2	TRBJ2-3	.	TGTGCCAGCAGCCATAGGGGGGCTGAAACAGATACGCAGTATTTT	CASSHRGAETDTQYF
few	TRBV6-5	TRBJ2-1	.	TGTGCCAGCAGTTACGAGTTCAATGAGCAGTTCTTC	CASSYEFNEQFF
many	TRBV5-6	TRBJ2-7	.	TGTGCCAGCAGCATAACAGGGAGCTCCTACGAGCAGTACTTC	CASSITGSSYEQYF
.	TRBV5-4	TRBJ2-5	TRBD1	TGTGCCAGCAGCTTGAGTTTAGGGGGCATGGAGACCCAGTACTTC	CASSLSLGGMETQYF
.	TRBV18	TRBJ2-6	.	TGTGCCAGCTCACCTCGGGATCCCTCTGGGGCCAACGTCCTGACTTTC	CASSPRDPSGANVLTF
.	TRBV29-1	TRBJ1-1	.	TGCAGCGTTAGACGGGACACGGGGACTGAAGCTTTCTTT	CSVRRDTGTEAFF
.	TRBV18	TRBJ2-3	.	TGTGCCAGCTCACAGGACTCACGCACAGATACGCAGTATTTT	CASSQDSRTDTQYF
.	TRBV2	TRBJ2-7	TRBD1	TGTGCCAGCGTCCGGGACAGCTCCTACGAGCAGTACTTC	CASVRDSSYEQYF
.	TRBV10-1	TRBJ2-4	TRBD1	TGCGCCAATCATACTCAGGGGGTAATAGCCAAAAACATTCAGTACTTC	CANHTQGVIAKNIQYF
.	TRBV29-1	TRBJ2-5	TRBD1	TGCAGCGTTGGGAGGACAGGGTTAGAGACCCAGTACTTC	CSVGRTGLETQYF
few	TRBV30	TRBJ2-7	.	TGTGCCTGGAGTGCTACAGTGACTTTCTACGAGCAGTACTTC	CAWSATVTFYEQYF
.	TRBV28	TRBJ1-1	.	TGTGCCAGCAGTTTGAAGGGGTCTTACACTGAAGCTTTCTTT	CASSLKGSYTEAFF
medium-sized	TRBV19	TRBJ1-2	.	TGTGCCAGTAGTCGATACTATGGCTACACCTTC	CASSRYYGYTF
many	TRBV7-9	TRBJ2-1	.	TGTGCCAGCAGCTTAGACGGACTTCACAATGAGCAGTTCTTC	CASSLDGLHNEQFF
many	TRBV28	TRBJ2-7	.	TGTGCCAGCAGTTCGGGGGCAGACTACGAGCAGTACTTC	CASSSGADYEQYF
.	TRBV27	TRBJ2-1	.	TGTGCCAGCAGTTTGTTTAGCGCATACAATGAGCAGTTCTTC	CASSLFSAYNEQFF
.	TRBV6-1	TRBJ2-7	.	TGTGCCAGCAGTGAAACCTCCCCTTACGAGCAGTACTTC	CASSETSPYEQYF
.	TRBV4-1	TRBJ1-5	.	TGCGCCAGCAGCCAAGAACGGGGGCCGGGGGCTGGGCAACAATGGCCCCAGCATTTT	CASSQERGPGAGQQWPQHF
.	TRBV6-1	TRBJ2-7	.	TGTGCCAGCAGTGAAGAGGAGGGGAGAATTACCCACTACGAGCAGTACTTC	CASSEEEGRITHYEQYF
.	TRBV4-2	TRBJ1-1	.	TGTGCCAGCAGCTTGGTCGCCAGGGTAGACACTGAAGCTTTCTTT	CASSLVARVDTEAFF
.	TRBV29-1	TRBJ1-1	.	TGCAGCGTTGAAGGGGCGGCGGGGGCCACTGAAGCTTTCTTT	CSVEGAAGATEAFF
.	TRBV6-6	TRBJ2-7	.	TGTGCCAGCAGTTCCTCTGGCTGGAGCTCCTACGAGCAGTACTTC	CASSSSGWSSYEQYF
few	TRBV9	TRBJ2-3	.	TGTGCCAGCAGCGCGACTCGGGCTCCTAGCACAGATACGCAGTATTTT	CASSATRAPSTDTQYF
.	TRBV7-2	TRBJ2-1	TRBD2	TGTGCCAGCAGCTTAATGAGGACTAGCGGTGAGCAGTTCTTC	CASSLMRTSGEQFF
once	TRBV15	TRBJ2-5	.	TGTGCCACCAGCAGAGATTACAGAATAAGATACCAAGAGACCCAGTACTTC	CATSRDYRIRYQETQYF
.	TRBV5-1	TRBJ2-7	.	TGCGCCAGCAGCTTGGTCTTTGGTATGGGGTACGAGCAGTACTTC	CASSLVFGMGYEQYF
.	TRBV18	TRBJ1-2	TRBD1	TGTGCCAGCTCACCCAGGGAGGACAGGTACCTAGATGGCTACACCTTC	CASSPREDRYLDGYTF
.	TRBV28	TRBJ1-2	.	TGTGCCAGCAGTTCCCCGGAGCGTGACGGAAGATATGGCTACACCTTC	CASSSPERDGRYGYTF
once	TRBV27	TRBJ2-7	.	TGTGCCAGCAGTTTATACCCAGGCTACGAGCAGTACTTC	CASSLYPGYEQYF
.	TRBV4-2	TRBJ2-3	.	TGTGCCAGCAGCCAAGACTTAGCAGGAGATACGCAGTATTTT	CASSQDLAGDTQYF
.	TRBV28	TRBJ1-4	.	TGTGCCAGCAGTTTGAGGGAAAAACTGTTTTTT	CASSLREKLFF
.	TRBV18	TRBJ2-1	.	TGTGCCAGCTCACCATCGGACAATGAGCAGTTCTTC	CASSPSDNEQFF
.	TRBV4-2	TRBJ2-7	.	TGTGCCAGCAGCCAACAAGTGGACTACGAGCAGTACTTC	CASSQQVDYEQYF
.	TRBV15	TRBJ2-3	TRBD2	TGTGCCACCAGCGGGGGACTAAACATTGGAGATACGCAGTATTTT	CATSGGLNIGDTQYF
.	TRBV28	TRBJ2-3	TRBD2	TGTGCCAGCAGTTTAACCGTATTAGCGGGAGGGCTCGATACGCAGTATTTT	CASSLTVLAGGLDTQYF
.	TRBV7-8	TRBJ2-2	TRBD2	TGTGCCAGCAGCTTAGTTCTTGGGCGTAGGGACTACGTCACCGGGGAGCTGTTTTTT	CASSLVLGRRDYVTGELFF
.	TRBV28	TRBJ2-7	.	TGTGCCAGCATGAGGACGCCGGCTAGCTTTAGCTACGAGCAGTACTTC	CASMRTPASFSYEQYF
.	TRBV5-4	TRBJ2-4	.	TGTGCCAGCAGCTTGAATTCCGGAAACATTCAGTACTTC	CASSLNSGNIQYF
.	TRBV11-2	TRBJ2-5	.	TGTGCCAGCAGCTTAGGAGTAGGGGCAGCCCAAGAGACCCAGTACTTC	CASSLGVGAAQETQYF
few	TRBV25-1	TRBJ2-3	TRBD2	TGTGCCAGCAGTGAACCGCGGGAGGGCCCGGCACGAACAGATACGCAGTATTTT	CASSEPREGPARTDTQYF
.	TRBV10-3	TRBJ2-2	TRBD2	TGTGCCATCAGTGAGCCGGGACTAGCGGGGAACACCGGGGAGCTGTTTTTT	CAISEPGLAGNTGELFF
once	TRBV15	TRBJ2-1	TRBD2	TGTGCCACCAGCACCGGGACTAGCGGGAGCAATGAGCAGTTCTTC	CATSTGTSGSNEQFF
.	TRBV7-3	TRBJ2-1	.	TGTGCCAGCAGCTTATCATCCCCAGGGTCCGCTTTTCCGTTCGATGAGCAGTTCTTC	CASSLSSPGSAFPFDEQFF
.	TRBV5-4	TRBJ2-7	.	TGTGCCAGCGGTGACTCTACTTTCGGCGAGCAGTACTTC	CASGDSTFGEQYF